This entry concerns a single TCR beta chain. This record comes from a study of human T cells and chemical hapten exposure. As the library was built, unique molecular identifiers were attached to individual cDNA molecules. TCRdb re-called the RACE reads with MiXCR, one entry per CDR3 protein. Found here are just over 70,000 distinct CDR3 sequences, around 10% of them singletons; the top ten hold more than 1.3%. Time point in this sample: patch test 3, about 24 weeks after DPC sensitization. Treatment here: therapeutic diphenylcyclopropenone sensitization with weekly scalp DPC. V was cut by 2 bases and J by 6 bases, with 7 bases left in between. Germline lookup yields CDR1 SEHNR and CDR2 FQNEAQ (reference sequence). This CDR3 has 13 residues.

Sequenced material: whole blood, taken in connection with sensitization to the hapten diphenylcyclopropenone (DPC). The clonotype was recovered from a woman aged 50 to 60 with alopecia areata. Some clones in this sample may be carry-over from other donors' samples. The chain couples TRBV7-9 to TRBJ2-2; D is undetermined. This CDR3 is CASSLLESGELFF. CDR3 nucleotides: TGTGCCAGCAGCTTACTTGAGTCCGGGGAGCTGTTTTTT.